One sample yielded the 12 T cell receptor beta chains listed below, sequenced in a study of glioma-infiltrating T cells after dendritic cell vaccination. Clones were read by immunoSEQ multiplex PCR, and TCRdb kept only the in-frame ones, dropping some. The table has about 92,000 clones, approximately 90% seen once. Sequences were derived from blood, sampled before dendritic cell vaccination. The source of these receptors is a human donor with glioblastoma.

The chain joins TRBV18 to TRBJ2-3; D remains ambiguous. The CDR3 totals 13 residues. In germline, CDR1 is KGHSH, CDR2 LQKENI. Trimming removed 0 bases at V and 5 bases at J, with 6 bases between. The chain's CDR3 is CASSPPGGDTQYF. CDR3 sequence (DNA): TGTGCCAGCTCACCACCAGGCGGAGATACGCAGTATTTT.

The rearrangement uses TRBV6-5 and TRBJ1-6; weak D call: TRBD1 (5 bases). The CDR3 is 16 amino acids. The germline V gene encodes CDR1 MNHEY and CDR2 SVGAGI. V was cut by 2 bases and J by 9 bases, with 17 bases left in between. CDR3 DNA: TGTGCCAGCAGTTACGGTACAGGAGGGATAGGTTCACCCCTCCACTTT. Its protein product is CASSYGTGGIGSPLHF.

J is TRBJ2-7 and V is TRBV4-1; no firm D call. Germline loops: CDR1 MGHRA, CDR2 YSYEKL. Trimming removed 0 bases at V and 6 bases at J, with 24 bases between. The CDR3 length is 18 residues. DNA of the CDR3: TGCGCCAGCAGCCAAGAAGTAGAGTCGTATCCCAGGTTCCCCGAGCAGTACTTC. Its translation is CASSQEVESYPRFPEQYF.

This chain uses TRBV27 with TRBJ1-6; 11 positions agree with TRBD1. Germline values: CDR1 MNHEY, CDR2 SMNVEV (reference sequence). The V gene end was trimmed by 5 bases and the J gene end by 6 bases; junction bases not matched to a gene: 3. This CDR3 is 15 amino acids long. The CDR3 protein is CASSPDRGRNSPLHF. The CDR3 bases are TGTGCCAGCAGTCCGGACAGGGGGCGTAATTCACCCCTCCACTTT.

The chain couples TRBV18 to TRBJ2-7, with D perhaps TRBD2 (6 bases). This CDR3 spans 17 amino acids. Germline V gives CDR1 KGHSH, CDR2 LQKENI. V gave up 2 bases and J gave up 0 bases, with 17 bases separating them. CDR3 in DNA: TGTGCCAGCTCACCATCGGAAAGCGGGTACCCCTCCTACGAGCAGTACTTC. Its protein product is CASSPSESGYPSYEQYF.

This clone has a single count. This rearrangement joins TRBV6-5 to TRBJ2-7; 7 bases line up with TRBD1. Unmatched junction bases numbered 4, after V lost 0 bases and J lost 2 bases. The CDR3 covers 15 residues. Germline V gene lookup returns CDR1 MNHEY and CDR2 SVGAGI. CDR3 in DNA: TGTGCCAGCAGTTACTCCCGGACAGGAACCTACGAGCAGTACTTC. This sequence encodes CASSYSRTGTYEQYF.

The chain employs TRBV6-5 and TRBJ2-1; 7 bases fit TRBD2. J lost 9 bases, V lost 2 bases, and 10 bases had no gene match. This CDR3 has 15 amino acids. The V gene's germline CDR1 is MNHEY and CDR2 SVGAGI. The CDR3 reads CASSYRGLEGVEQFF. The CDR3 DNA reads as TGTGCCAGCAGTTACCGCGGACTAGAGGGAGTTGAGCAGTTCTTC.

This rearrangement joins TRBV2 to TRBJ2-2, with TRBD1 as a possible D gene (6 bases). The CDR3 spans 18 residues. Trimming took 5 bases from V and 1 from J, leaving 20 bases between them. The germline CDR1 and CDR2 sequences are SNHLY and FYNNEI. CDR3 residues: CASSLKRAPGQNTGELFF. CDR3 bases: TGTGCCAGCAGTCTCAAAAGGGCACCGGGACAGAACACCGGGGAGCTGTTTTTT.

V usage is TRBV30 and J usage is TRBJ2-1, with 8 bases lining up with TRBD2. There are 16 residues in the CDR3. Looked up from germline, CDR1 is GTSNPN and CDR2 is SVGIG (reference sequence). V shed 0 bases, J shed 7 bases, and the junction held 11 bases outside the gene matches. This chain's CDR3 is CAWSVRLAPPENEQFF. The DNA of the CDR3 is TGTGCCTGGAGTGTCCGACTAGCGCCCCCAGAAAATGAGCAGTTCTTC.

The rearrangement links TRBV5-1 to TRBJ2-1; TRBD2 matches 14 bases. Germline CDR1 reads SGHRS; CDR2 reads YFSETQ. Losses at the gene ends were 4 bases for V and 3 bases for J; bases not matched to a gene: 9. The CDR3 extends over 18 amino acids. The CDR3 protein is CASSRGTSGSGFYNEQFF. CDR3 DNA sequence: TGCGCCAGCAGCCGAGGGACTAGCGGGAGCGGGTTCTACAATGAGCAGTTCTTC.

A remark on this clone: In this CDR3 the conserved last residue, phenylalanine or tryptophan, is missing, so a read error is likely. Because the CDR3's place on the DNA is in doubt, the DNA is left out and the CDR3 is given as listed by TCRdb. This chain connects TRBV5-7 to TRBJ2-7; the DNA was not used to check the table's D call, TRBD1. TRBV5-7 is designated an ORF whose function remains uncertain. The CDR3 numbers 12 amino acids, ends counted. The CDR3 protein is CASSPWGEGGPY.

The chain links TRBV5-6 to TRBJ1-1; D may be TRBD1 (6 bases). Germline V lookup: CDR1 SGHDT, CDR2 YYEEEE. V was pared by 2 bases and J by 2 bases, with 10 bases between. There are 14 residues in the CDR3. CDR3 region: CASSFPTGNTEAFF. CDR3 nucleotides: TGTGCCAGCAGCTTTCCGACAGGCAACACTGAAGCTTTCTTT.